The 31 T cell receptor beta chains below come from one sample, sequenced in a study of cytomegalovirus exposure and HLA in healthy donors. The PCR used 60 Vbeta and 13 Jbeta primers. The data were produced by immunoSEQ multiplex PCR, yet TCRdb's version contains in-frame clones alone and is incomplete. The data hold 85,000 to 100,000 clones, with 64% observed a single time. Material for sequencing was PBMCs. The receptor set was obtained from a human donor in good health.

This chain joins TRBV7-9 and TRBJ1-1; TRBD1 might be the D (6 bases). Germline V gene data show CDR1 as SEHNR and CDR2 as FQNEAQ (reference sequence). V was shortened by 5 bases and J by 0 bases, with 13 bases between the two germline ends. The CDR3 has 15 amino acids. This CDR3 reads CASSMDRPMNTEAFF. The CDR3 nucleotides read TGTGCCAGCAGCATGGACAGACCCATGAACACTGAAGCTTTCTTT. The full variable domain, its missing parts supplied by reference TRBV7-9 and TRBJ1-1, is DTGVSQNPRHKITKRGQNVTFRCDPISEHNRLYWYRQTLGQGPEFLTYFQNEAQLEKSRLLSDRFSAERPKGSFSTLEIQRTEQGDSAMYLCASSMDRPMNTEAFFGQGTRLTVV.

CDR3 residues: CASSPRGGGYTF. The CDR3, as DNA: TGTGCCAGCAGCCCCCGAGGGGGAGGCTACACCTTC. The chain links TRBV7-6 to TRBJ1-2; D perhaps matches TRBD1 (6 bases). The CDR3 totals 12 residues. Trimming cost V 5 bases and J 8 bases, with 12 bases left between them. Germline CDR1 reads SGHVS; CDR2 reads FNYEAQ.

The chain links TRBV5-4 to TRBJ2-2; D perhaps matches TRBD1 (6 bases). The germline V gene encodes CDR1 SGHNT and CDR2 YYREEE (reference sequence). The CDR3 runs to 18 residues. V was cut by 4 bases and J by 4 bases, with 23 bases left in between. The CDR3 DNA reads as TGTGCCAGCAGCGCCGGGTGGAAGGGGGATATCAGCACCGGGGAGCTGTTTTTT. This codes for CASSAGWKGDISTGELFF.

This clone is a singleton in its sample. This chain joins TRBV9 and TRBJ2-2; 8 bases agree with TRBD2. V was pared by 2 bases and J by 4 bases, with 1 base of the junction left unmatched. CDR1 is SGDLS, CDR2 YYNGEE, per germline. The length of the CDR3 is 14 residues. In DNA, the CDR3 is TGTGCCAGCAGCGTTCGGGGGGGCACCGGGGAGCTGTTTTTT. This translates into CASSVRGGTGELFF.

CDR3 protein: CASRQGSYNSPLHF. The CDR3 DNA sequence: TGTGCCAGCCGTCAGGGGTCCTATAATTCACCCCTCCACTTT. This chain joins TRBV7-2 and TRBJ1-6; a weak D match, TRBD1 (6 bases). Trimming removed 8 bases from V and 1 base from J, with 9 bases in between. CDR1 is SGHTA, CDR2 FQGNSA, per germline. This CDR3 comprises 14 residues.

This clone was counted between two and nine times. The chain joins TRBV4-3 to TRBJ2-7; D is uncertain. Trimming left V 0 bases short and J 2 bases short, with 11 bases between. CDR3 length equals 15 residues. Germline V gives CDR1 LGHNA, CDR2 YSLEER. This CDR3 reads CASSQDRGVPYEQYF. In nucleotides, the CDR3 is TGCGCCAGCAGCCAAGATCGTGGAGTACCCTACGAGCAGTACTTC.

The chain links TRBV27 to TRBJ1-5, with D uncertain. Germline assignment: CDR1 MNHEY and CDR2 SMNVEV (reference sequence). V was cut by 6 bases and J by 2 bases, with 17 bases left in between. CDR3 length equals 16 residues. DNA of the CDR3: TGTGCCAGCAGCCCCCTCGGTAGACTTGGCAATCAGCCCCAGCATTTT. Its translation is CASSPLGRLGNQPQHF.

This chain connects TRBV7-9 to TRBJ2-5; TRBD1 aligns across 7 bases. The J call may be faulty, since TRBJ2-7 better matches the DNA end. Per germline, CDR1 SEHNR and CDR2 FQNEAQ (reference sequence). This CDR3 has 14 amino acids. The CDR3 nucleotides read TGTGCCAGCAGCTTACCGGGACAGAACTACGAGCAGTACTTC. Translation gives CASSLPGQNYEQYF.

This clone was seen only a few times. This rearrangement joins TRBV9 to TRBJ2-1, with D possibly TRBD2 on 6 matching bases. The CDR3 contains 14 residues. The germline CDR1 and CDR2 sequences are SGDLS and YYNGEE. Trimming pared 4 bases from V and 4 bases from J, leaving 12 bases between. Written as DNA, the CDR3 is TGTGCCAGCAGCCCCATGGGGGGTTACAATGAGCAGTTCTTC. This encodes CASSPMGGYNEQFF.

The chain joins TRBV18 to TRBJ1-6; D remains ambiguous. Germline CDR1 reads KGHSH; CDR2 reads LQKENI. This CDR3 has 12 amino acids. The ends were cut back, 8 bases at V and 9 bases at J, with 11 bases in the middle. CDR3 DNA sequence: TGTGCCAGCAAAGATGGGAGTTCACCCCTCCACTTT. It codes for CASKDGSSPLHF.

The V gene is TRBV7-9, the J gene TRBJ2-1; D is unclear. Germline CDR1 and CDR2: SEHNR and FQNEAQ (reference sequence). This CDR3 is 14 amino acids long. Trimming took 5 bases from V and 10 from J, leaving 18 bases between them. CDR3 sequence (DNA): TGTGCCAGCAGCCCGAGCTACCCCTCGGAGGAGCAGTTCTTC. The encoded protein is CASSPSYPSEEQFF.

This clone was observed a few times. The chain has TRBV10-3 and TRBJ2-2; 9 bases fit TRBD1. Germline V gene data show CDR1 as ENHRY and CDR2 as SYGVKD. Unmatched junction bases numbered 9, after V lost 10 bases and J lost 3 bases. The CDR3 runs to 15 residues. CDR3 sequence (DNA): TGTGCCACCGCCGGGACAGGGCGATACACCGGGGAGCTGTTTTTT. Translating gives CATAGTGRYTGELFF.

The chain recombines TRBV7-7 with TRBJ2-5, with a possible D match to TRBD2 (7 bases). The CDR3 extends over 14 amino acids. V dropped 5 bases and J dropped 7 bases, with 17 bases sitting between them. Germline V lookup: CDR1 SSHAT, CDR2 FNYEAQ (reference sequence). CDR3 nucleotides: TGTGCCAGCAGCCATGTCGCGGGGGCTGGGACCCAGTACTTC. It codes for CASSHVAGAGTQYF. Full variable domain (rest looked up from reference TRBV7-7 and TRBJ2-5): GAGVSQSPRYKVTKRGQDVTLRCDPISSHATLYWYQQALGQGPEFLTYFNYEAQPDKSGLPSDRFSAERPEGSISTLTIQRTEQRDSAMYRCASSHVAGAGTQYFGPGTRLLVL.

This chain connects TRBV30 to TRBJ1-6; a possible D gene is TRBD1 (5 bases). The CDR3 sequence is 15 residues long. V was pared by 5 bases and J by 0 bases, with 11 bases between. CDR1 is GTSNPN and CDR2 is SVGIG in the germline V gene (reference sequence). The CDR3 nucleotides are TGTGCCTGGTGGGACTTTAGCTCCTATAATTCACCCCTCCACTTT. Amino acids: CAWWDFSSYNSPLHF. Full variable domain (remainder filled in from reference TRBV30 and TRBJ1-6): SQTIHQWPATLVQPVGSPLSLECTVEGTSNPNLYWYRQAAGRGLQLLFYSVGIGQISSEVPQNLSASRPQDRQFILSSKKLLLSDSGFYLCAWWDFSSYNSPLHFGNGTRLTVT.

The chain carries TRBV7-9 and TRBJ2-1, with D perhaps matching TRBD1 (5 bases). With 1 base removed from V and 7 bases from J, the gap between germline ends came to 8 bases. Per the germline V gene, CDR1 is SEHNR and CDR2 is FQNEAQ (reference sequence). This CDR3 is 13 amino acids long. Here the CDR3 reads CASSLEGWNEQFF. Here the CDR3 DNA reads TGTGCCAGCAGCTTAGAGGGGTGGAATGAGCAGTTCTTC.

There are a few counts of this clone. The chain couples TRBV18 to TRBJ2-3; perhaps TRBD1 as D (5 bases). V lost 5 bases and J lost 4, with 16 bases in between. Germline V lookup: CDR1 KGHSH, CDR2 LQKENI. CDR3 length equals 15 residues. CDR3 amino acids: CASSRVDRGSDTQYF. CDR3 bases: TGTGCCAGCTCAAGAGTAGATAGGGGATCAGATACGCAGTATTTT.

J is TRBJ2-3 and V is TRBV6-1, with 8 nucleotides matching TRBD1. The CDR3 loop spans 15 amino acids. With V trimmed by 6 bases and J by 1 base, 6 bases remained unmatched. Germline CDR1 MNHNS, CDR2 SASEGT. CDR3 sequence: CASRRQGLGTDTQYF. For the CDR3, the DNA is TGTGCCAGCAGGAGACAGGGGTTGGGCACAGATACGCAGTATTTT.

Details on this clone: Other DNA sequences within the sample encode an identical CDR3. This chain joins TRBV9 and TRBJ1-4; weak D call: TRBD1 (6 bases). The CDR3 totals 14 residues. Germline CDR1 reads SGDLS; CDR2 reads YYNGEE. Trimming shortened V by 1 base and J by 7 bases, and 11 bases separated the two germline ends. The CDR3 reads CASSVRGGGEKLFF. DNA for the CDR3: TGTGCCAGCAGCGTACGAGGGGGTGGTGAAAAACTGTTTTTT. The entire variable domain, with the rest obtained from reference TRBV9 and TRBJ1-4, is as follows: DSGVTQTPKHLITATGQRVTLRCSPRSGDLSVYWYQQSLDQGLQFLIQYYNGEERAKGNILERFSAQQFPDLHSELNLSSLELGDSALYFCASSVRGGGEKLFFGSGTQLSVL.

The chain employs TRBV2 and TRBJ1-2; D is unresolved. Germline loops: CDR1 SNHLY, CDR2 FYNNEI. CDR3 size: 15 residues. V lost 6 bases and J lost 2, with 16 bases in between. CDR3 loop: CASRERRTENYGYTF. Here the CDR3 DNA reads TGTGCCAGCAGGGAAAGGAGGACGGAAAACTATGGCTACACCTTC.

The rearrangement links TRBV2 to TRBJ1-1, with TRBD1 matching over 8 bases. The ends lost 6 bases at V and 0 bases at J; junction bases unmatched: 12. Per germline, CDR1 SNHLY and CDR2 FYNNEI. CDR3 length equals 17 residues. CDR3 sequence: CASRGGDRIGMNTEAFF. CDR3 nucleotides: TGTGCCAGCAGGGGGGGGGACAGGATTGGGATGAACACTGAAGCTTTCTTT.

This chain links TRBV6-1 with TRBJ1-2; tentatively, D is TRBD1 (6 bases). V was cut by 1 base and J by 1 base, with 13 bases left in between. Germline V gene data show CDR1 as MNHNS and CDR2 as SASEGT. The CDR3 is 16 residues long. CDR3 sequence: CASSEVGGWGNYGYTF. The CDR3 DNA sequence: TGTGCCAGCAGTGAAGTAGGGGGATGGGGTAACTATGGCTACACCTTC.

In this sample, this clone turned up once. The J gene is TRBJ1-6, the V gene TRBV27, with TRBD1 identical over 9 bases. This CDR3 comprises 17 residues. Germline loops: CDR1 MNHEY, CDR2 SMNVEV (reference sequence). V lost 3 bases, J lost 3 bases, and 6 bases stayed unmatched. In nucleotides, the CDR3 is TGTGCCAGCAGTTTTATGACAGGGGGTGGCTATAATTCACCCCTCCACTTT. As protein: CASSFMTGGGYNSPLHF.

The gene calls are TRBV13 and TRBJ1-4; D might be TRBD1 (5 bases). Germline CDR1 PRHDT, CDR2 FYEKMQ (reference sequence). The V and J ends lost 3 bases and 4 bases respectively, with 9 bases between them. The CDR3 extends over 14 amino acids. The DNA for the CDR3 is TGTGCCAGCAGCTTCAGAGACAGTAATGAAAAACTGTTTTTT. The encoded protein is CASSFRDSNEKLFF. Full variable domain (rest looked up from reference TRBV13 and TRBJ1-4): AAGVIQSPRHLIKEKRETATLKCYPIPRHDTVYWYQQGPGQDPQFLISFYEKMQSDKGSIPDRFSAQQFSDYHSELNMSSLELGDSALYFCASSFRDSNEKLFFGSGTQLSVL.

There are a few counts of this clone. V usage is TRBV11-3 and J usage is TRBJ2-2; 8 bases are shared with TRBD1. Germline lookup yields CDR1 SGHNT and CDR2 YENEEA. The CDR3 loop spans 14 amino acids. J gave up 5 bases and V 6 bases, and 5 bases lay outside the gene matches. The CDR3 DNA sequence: TGTGCCAGCAGTTCCGGGGACAGGACCGGGGAGCTGTTTTTT. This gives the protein CASSSGDRTGELFF.

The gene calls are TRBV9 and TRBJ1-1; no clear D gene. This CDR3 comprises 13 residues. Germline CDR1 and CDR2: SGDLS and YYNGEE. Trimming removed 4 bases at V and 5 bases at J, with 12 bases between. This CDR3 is CASSFSERTEAFF. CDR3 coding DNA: TGTGCCAGCAGCTTCTCCGAGCGAACTGAAGCTTTCTTT.

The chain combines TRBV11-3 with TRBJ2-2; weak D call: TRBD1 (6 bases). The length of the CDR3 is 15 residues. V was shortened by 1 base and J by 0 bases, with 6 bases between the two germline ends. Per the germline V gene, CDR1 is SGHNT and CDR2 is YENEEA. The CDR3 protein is CASSLGTANTGELFF. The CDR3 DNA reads TGTGCCAGCAGCTTAGGGACAGCGAACACCGGGGAGCTGTTTTTT. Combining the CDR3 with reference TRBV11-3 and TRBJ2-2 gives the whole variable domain EAGVVQSPRYKIIEKKQPVAFWCNPISGHNTLYWYLQNLGQGPELLIRYENEEAVDDSQLPKDRFSAERLKGVDSTLKIQPAELGDSAVYLCASSLGTANTGELFFGEGSRLTVL.

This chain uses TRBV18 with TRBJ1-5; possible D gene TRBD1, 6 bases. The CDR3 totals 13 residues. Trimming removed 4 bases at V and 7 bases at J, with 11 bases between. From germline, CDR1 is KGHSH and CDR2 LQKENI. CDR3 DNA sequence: TGTGCCAGCTCACAGGGGGTAAGGCAGCCCCAGCATTTT. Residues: CASSQGVRQPQHF.

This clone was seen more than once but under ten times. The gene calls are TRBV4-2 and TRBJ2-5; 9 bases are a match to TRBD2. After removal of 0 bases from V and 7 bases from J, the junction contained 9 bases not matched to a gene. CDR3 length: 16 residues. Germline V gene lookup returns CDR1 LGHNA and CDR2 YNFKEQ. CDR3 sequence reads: CASSQDGGGDGGTQYF. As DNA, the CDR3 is TGTGCCAGCAGCCAAGATGGCGGGGGGGACGGAGGGACCCAGTACTTC.

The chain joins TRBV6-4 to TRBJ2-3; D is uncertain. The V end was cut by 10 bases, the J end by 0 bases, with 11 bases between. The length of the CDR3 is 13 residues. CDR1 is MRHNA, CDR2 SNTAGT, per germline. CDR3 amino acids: CATRSRSTDTQYF. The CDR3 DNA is TGTGCCACCCGGTCGCGCAGCACAGATACGCAGTATTTT.

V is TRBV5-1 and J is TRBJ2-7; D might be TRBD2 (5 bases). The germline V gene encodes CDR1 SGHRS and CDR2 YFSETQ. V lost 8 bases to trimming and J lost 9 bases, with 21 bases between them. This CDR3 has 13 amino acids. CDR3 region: CASSRTTGTGQYF. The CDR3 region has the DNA TGCGCCAGTAGCAGGACGACGGGAACCGGGCAGTACTTC.

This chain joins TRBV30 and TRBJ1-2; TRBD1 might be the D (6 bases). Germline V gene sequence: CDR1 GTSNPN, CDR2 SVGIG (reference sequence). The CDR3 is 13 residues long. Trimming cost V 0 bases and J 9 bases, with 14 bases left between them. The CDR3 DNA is TGTGCCTGGAGTGTATCGTCAGGGGCTAGCTACACCTTC. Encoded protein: CAWSVSSGASYTF.